Following are 27 T cell receptor beta chains from one sample sequenced in a study of OX40 agonist ivuxolimab in advanced cancers. Sequenced by immunoSEQ multiplex PCR; TCRdb stores in-frame clones only, minus some. Among about 24,000 clones listed, approximately 80% were seen once. Here the sequenced sample was CD4+ or CD8+ T cells sorted from blood, taken in a trial of the OX40 agonist ivuxolimab. The receptor source for this set is an adult with an advanced solid tumor such as melanoma, head and neck, liver or kidney cancer.

This clone is judged medium-sized. This chain uses TRBV6-5 with TRBJ1-1; TRBD1 might be the D (6 bases). This CDR3 comprises 13 residues. Germline CDR1 and CDR2: MNHEY and SVGAGI. V shed 7 bases and J shed 7 bases, with 16 bases lying between them. The CDR3 DNA reads as TGTGCCAGCATCCCACCGGGACACCTTGAAGCTTTCTTT. This gives the protein CASIPPGHLEAFF.

This chain joins TRBV28 and TRBJ1-5; D may be TRBD1 (6 bases). V lost 11 bases and J lost 2, with 16 bases in between. Germline V gives CDR1 MDHEN, CDR2 SYDVKM. CDR3 length: 14 residues. The CDR3 here is CAGGGAGGNQPQHF. The CDR3 DNA reads TGTGCCGGGGGAGGGGCAGGGGGCAATCAGCCCCAGCATTTT.

The CDR3 region is CASSQPGSQETQYF. CDR3 in DNA: TGCGCCAGCAGTCAGCCGGGCAGCCAAGAGACCCAGTACTTC. The V call is TRBV4-1, the J call TRBJ2-5, with D unclear. Germline V gene data show CDR1 as MGHRA and CDR2 as YSYEKL. The CDR3 length is 14 residues. V lost 6 bases and J 1 base, leaving 12 bases between the germline ends.

The chain joins TRBV18 to TRBJ1-1; no clear D gene. V was trimmed by 7 bases and J by 3 bases, leaving 15 bases between them. Per the germline V gene, CDR1 is KGHSH and CDR2 is LQKENI. The CDR3 totals 14 residues. The CDR3 protein is CASLPAGRHTEAFF. CDR3 coding DNA: TGTGCCAGCTTGCCGGCAGGAAGGCACACTGAAGCTTTCTTT.

The genes are TRBV18 and TRBJ2-3; D is perhaps TRBD1 (6 bases). Germline loops: CDR1 KGHSH, CDR2 LQKENI. Trimming took 3 bases from V and 0 from J, leaving 10 bases between them. CDR3 length equals 15 residues. CDR3 amino acids: CASSPKGVSTDTQYF. Here the CDR3 DNA reads TGTGCCAGCTCACCGAAGGGGGTTAGCACAGATACGCAGTATTTT.

The chain couples TRBV2 to TRBJ2-7; 7 bases line up with TRBD1. The CDR3 totals 12 residues. The ends lost 6 bases at V and 4 bases at J; junction bases unmatched: 3. Germline lookup yields CDR1 SNHLY and CDR2 FYNNEI. Written as DNA, the CDR3 is TGTGCCAGCAGCGAACAGGGGTACGAGCAGTACTTC. Its protein product is CASSEQGYEQYF. The full variable domain, with the rest looked up from reference TRBV2 and TRBJ2-7, is EPEVTQTPSHQVTQMGQEVILRCVPISNHLYFYWYRQILGQKVEFLVSFYNNEISEKSEIFDDQFSVERPDGSNFTLKIRSTKLEDSAMYFCASSEQGYEQYFGPGTRLTVT.

This clone was found a few times. V usage is TRBV2 and J usage is TRBJ2-7, with TRBD1 matching over 8 bases. The CDR3 has 14 amino acids. Germline assignment: CDR1 SNHLY and CDR2 FYNNEI. With V trimmed by 4 bases and J by 2 bases, 4 bases remained unmatched. The CDR3 loop reads CASSGTGTPYEQYF. The CDR3 region has the DNA TGTGCCAGCAGTGGGACAGGGACCCCCTACGAGCAGTACTTC.

The genes are TRBV4-1 and TRBJ2-2; D is possibly TRBD1 (6 bases). From germline, CDR1 is MGHRA and CDR2 YSYEKL. The CDR3 loop spans 18 amino acids. The ends were cut back, 1 base at V and 4 bases at J, with 19 bases in the middle. This CDR3 is CASSQASTGRSSTGELFF. CDR3 coding DNA: TGCGCCAGCAGCCAAGCCTCTACAGGGCGGTCGAGCACCGGGGAGCTGTTTTTT.

CDR3 amino acids: CAWSNSPPAYEQYF. CDR3 sequence (DNA): TGTGCCTGGAGTAATTCCCCTCCTGCCTACGAGCAGTACTTC. The rearrangement joins TRBV30 to TRBJ2-7; no clear D. Between the trimmed V and J ends, which lost 2 bases and 2 bases, there was a span of 13 bases. This CDR3 spans 14 amino acids. The germline CDR1 and CDR2 sequences are GTSNPN and SVGIG (reference sequence).

This sequence joins TRBV18 and TRBJ1-6; TRBD1 aligns across 9 bases. The CDR3 runs to 15 residues. Per germline, CDR1 KGHSH and CDR2 LQKENI. The ends lost 2 bases at V and 10 bases at J; junction bases unmatched: 6. The CDR3 DNA sequence: TGTGCCAGCTCACCAATAGGGGACAGGGACTCACCCCTCCACTTT. Its translation is CASSPIGDRDSPLHF.

The chain is built from TRBV10-3 and TRBJ1-5; the D gene is possibly TRBD1 (5 bases). V lost 4 bases, J lost 3 bases, and 7 bases lay in between. The CDR3 loop spans 13 amino acids. Germline V gives CDR1 ENHRY, CDR2 SYGVKD. The CDR3: CAISAGLNQPQHF. In DNA, the CDR3 is TGTGCCATCAGTGCGGGACTCAATCAGCCCCAGCATTTT.

V gene TRBV27 combines with J gene TRBJ1-2; 7 nucleotides align to TRBD1. Germline CDR1 reads MNHEY; CDR2 reads SMNVEV (reference sequence). The junction had 12 bases not matched to a gene; V was cut back by 6 bases and J by 5 bases. This CDR3 comprises 15 residues. DNA for the CDR3: TGTGCCAGCAGGACCGTGACAGGGAAGAGGTATGGCTACACCTTC. Amino acids: CASRTVTGKRYGYTF.

The genes are TRBV28 and TRBJ2-1; 7 bases are shared with TRBD1. This CDR3 contains 18 residues. Germline V CDR1 and CDR2: MDHEN, SYDVKM. Losses at the gene ends were 2 bases for V and 0 bases for J; bases not matched to a gene: 10. The CDR3 region has the DNA TGTGCCAGCAGTTTACCTACCGCCAGGGGGAGCTCCTACAATGAGCAGTTCTTC. Its protein is CASSLPTARGSSYNEQFF.

The rearrangement uses TRBV7-2 and TRBJ1-5; no firm D call. The germline CDR1 and CDR2 sequences are SGHTA and FQGNSA. The germline V and J ends were trimmed by 1 base and 2 bases, with 6 bases remaining between them. This CDR3 region has 14 residues. The CDR3 DNA reads TGTGCCAGCAGCTTAGTCCAGGGCAATCAGCCCCAGCATTTT. Protein sequence: CASSLVQGNQPQHF.

In DNA, the CDR3 is TGTGCCAGCAGTCATTCTGGGACTAGCGGGGCCATTGAGCAGTTCTTC. The encoded protein is CASSHSGTSGAIEQFF. V usage is TRBV27 and J usage is TRBJ2-1; TRBD2 aligns across 13 bases. CDR1 is MNHEY and CDR2 is SMNVEV in the germline V gene (reference sequence). With V trimmed by 5 bases and J by 9 bases, 10 bases remained unmatched. This CDR3 spans 16 amino acids.

The chain links TRBV27 to TRBJ1-4; 7 bases match TRBD1. The CDR3 consists of 14 residues. V gave up 5 bases and J gave up 5 bases; unmatched junction bases: 5. From germline, CDR1 is MNHEY and CDR2 SMNVEV (reference sequence). This CDR3 is CASSPRDSNEKLFF. In nucleotides, the CDR3 is TGTGCCAGCAGTCCCCGGGACAGCAATGAAAAACTGTTTTTT.

The chain couples TRBV30 to TRBJ2-7; D is unresolved. Trimming left V 3 bases short and J 2 bases short, with 14 bases between. This CDR3 comprises 14 residues. Germline CDR1 reads GTSNPN; CDR2 reads SVGIG (reference sequence). CDR3 amino acids: CAWSPYSSAYEQYF. The CDR3 nucleotides are TGTGCCTGGAGCCCCTACAGTTCTGCCTACGAGCAGTACTTC.

The V and J genes are TRBV7-9 and TRBJ2-1; TRBD2 matches at 8 bases. The CDR3 covers 16 residues. The trim removed 5 bases at V and 0 bases at J, leaving 6 bases unmatched. The germline CDR1 and CDR2 sequences are SEHNR and FQNEAQ (reference sequence). The CDR3 reads CASSRIRGGSYNEQFF. CDR3 coding DNA: TGTGCCAGCAGCCGCATACGGGGGGGCTCCTACAATGAGCAGTTCTTC. The entire variable domain, with the rest obtained from reference TRBV7-9 and TRBJ2-1, is as follows: DTGVSQNPRHKITKRGQNVTFRCDPISEHNRLYWYRQTLGQGPEFLTYFQNEAQLEKSRLLSDRFSAERPKGSFSTLEIQRTEQGDSAMYLCASSRIRGGSYNEQFFGPGTRLTVL.

V gene TRBV5-8 combines with J gene TRBJ2-1; possibly TRBD2 for D (5 bases). V shed 6 bases and J shed 4 bases, with 20 bases lying between them. There are 16 residues in the CDR3. CDR1 is SGHTS and CDR2 is YDEGEE in the germline V gene. The CDR3 sequence is CASTRNSGWLYNEQFF. DNA of the CDR3: TGTGCCAGCACCCGGAACTCGGGATGGCTATACAATGAGCAGTTCTTC.

The table lists this clone with a count of one. The gene calls are TRBV21-1 and TRBJ1-2; the table names TRBD1, a call not compared with the DNA. TRBV21-1 is designated a pseudogene. The CDR3 length is 16 residues. The DNA of the CDR3 is TGTGCCAGCAGCAAAGTCAACACAGCAGCTAACTATGGCTACACCTTC. It is translated as CASSKVNTAANYGYTF.

Only a few counts were recorded for this clone. The J gene is TRBJ1-1, the V gene TRBV5-4; a weak D match, TRBD1 (5 bases). The CDR3 is 17 residues long. Germline assignment: CDR1 SGHNT and CDR2 YYREEE (reference sequence). The V gene lost 2 bases and the J gene lost 0 bases, with 17 bases spanning the gap. CDR3 coding DNA: TGTGCCAGCAGCTTCTCGAGGGGATCGACAATGAACACTGAAGCTTTCTTT. As protein: CASSFSRGSTMNTEAFF.

The chain is built from TRBV7-9 and TRBJ1-4; no firm D call. The CDR3 runs 13 residues. The ends were cut back, 3 bases at V and 8 bases at J, with 10 bases in the middle. Germline V gene sequence: CDR1 SEHNR, CDR2 FQNEAQ (reference sequence). Written as DNA, the CDR3 is TGTGCCAGCAGCTTCTCCCAGATCGAAAAACTGTTTTTT. Its translation is CASSFSQIEKLFF.

The chain couples TRBV30 to TRBJ2-5; 7 bases are shared with TRBD2. With 7 bases clipped from V and 4 bases from J, the junction kept 9 bases outside the gene matches. The CDR3 covers 13 residues. CDR1 is GTSNPN, CDR2 SVGIG, per germline (reference sequence). In DNA, the CDR3 is TGTGCCTCAACGCGGGGGACGGCAGAGACCCAGTACTTC. Amino acids: CASTRGTAETQYF.

This clone was seen once. This chain links TRBV19 with TRBJ2-6; 7 nucleotides line up with TRBD2. V trimming: 3 bases; J trimming: 0 bases; junction bases outside the gene matches: 5. Germline V lookup: CDR1 LNHDA, CDR2 SQIVND (reference sequence). The CDR3 covers 17 residues. In nucleotides, the CDR3 is TGTGCCAGTAGTATTGCGGGCGGGAGCTCTGGGGCCAACGTCCTGACTTTC. This codes for CASSIAGGSSGANVLTF.

Remarks on this clone: The identical CDR3 is also encoded by other nucleotide sequences in the sample. J is TRBJ2-5 and V is TRBV7-2; D is perhaps TRBD2 (5 bases). In germline, CDR1 is SGHTA, CDR2 FQGNSA. This CDR3 region has 14 residues. V dropped 0 bases and J dropped 4 bases, with 9 bases sitting between them. The chain's CDR3 is CASSLAGRGETQYF. The CDR3 bases are TGTGCCAGCAGCTTAGCGGGTCGGGGAGAGACCCAGTACTTC.

This clone was counted only a few times. One junction end does not reproduce the germline sequence, and a read error may be involved. The chain recombines TRBV11-2 with TRBJ2-5; 10 bases map to TRBD2. The CDR3 is 14 residues long. Germline CDR1 SGHAT, CDR2 FQNNGV. The CDR3 nucleotides are TGTGCCAGCACCTTAGCGGGAGGCCCCCAGACCCAGTACTTC. Protein sequence: CASTLAGGPQTQYF.

J is TRBJ2-7 and V is TRBV5-5; D uncertain. This CDR3 spans 13 amino acids. Germline CDR1 SGHKS, CDR2 YYEKEE (reference sequence). Between the trimmed V and J ends, which lost 2 bases and 9 bases, there was a span of 15 bases. CDR3 coding DNA: TGTGCCAGCAGCTTCGGGCCAGAGCAATGGCAGTACTTC. It encodes CASSFGPEQWQYF.